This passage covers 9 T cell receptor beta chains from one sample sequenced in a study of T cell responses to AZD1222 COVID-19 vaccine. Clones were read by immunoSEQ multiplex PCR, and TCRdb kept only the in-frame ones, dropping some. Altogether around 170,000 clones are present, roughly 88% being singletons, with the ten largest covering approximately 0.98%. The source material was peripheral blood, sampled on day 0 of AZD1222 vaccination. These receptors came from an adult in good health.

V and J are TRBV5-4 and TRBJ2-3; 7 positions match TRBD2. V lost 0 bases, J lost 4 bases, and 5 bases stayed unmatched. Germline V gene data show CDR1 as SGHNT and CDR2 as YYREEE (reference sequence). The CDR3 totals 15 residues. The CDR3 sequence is CASSLVRTSADTQYF. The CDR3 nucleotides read TGTGCCAGCAGCTTGGTTCGGACTAGTGCAGATACGCAGTATTTT.

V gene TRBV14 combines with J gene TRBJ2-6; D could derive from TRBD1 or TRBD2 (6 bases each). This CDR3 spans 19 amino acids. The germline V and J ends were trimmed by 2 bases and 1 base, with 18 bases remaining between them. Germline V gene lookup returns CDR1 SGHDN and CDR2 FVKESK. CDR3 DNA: TGTGCCAGCAGCCAACTCGGACAGTTGCGGGGATCTGGGGCCAACGTCCTGACTTTC. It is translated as CASSQLGQLRGSGANVLTF.

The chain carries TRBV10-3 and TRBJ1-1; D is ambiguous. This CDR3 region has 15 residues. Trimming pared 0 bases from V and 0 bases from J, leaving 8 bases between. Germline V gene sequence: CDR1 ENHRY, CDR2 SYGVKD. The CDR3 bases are TGTGCCATCAGTGAGTCGTTACAGCTGAACACTGAAGCTTTCTTT. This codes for CAISESLQLNTEAFF.

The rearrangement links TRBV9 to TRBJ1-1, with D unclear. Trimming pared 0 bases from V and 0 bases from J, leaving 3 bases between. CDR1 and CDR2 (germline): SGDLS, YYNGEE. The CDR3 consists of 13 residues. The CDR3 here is CASSVDLNTEAFF. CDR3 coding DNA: TGTGCCAGCAGCGTAGATTTGAACACTGAAGCTTTCTTT.

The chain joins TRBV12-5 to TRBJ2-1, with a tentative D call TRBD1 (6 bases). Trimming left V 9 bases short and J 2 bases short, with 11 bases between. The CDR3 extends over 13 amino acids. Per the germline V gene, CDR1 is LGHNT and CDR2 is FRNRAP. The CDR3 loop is CASTGSAYNEQFF. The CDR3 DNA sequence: TGTGCTAGCACAGGGTCGGCCTACAATGAGCAGTTCTTC.

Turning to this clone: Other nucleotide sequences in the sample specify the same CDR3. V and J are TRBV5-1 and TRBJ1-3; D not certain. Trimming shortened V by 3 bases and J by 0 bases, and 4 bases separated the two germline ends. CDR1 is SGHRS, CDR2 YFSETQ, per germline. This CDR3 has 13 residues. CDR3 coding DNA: TGCGCCAGCAGCTCGGGCTCTGGAAACACCATATATTTT. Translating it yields CASSSGSGNTIYF.

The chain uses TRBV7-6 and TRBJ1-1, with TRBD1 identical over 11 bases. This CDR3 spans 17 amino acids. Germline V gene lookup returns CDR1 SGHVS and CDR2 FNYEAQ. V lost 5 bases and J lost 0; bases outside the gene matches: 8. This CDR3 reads CASSRGQGASMNTEAFF. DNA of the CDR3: TGTGCCAGCAGCCGAGGACAGGGGGCTTCGATGAACACTGAAGCTTTCTTT.

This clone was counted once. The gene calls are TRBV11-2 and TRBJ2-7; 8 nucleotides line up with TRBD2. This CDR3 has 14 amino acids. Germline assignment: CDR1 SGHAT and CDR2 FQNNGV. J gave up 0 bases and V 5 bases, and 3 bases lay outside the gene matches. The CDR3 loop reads CASSRGLASYEQYF. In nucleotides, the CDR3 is TGTGCCAGCAGCCGCGGACTAGCCTCCTACGAGCAGTACTTC.

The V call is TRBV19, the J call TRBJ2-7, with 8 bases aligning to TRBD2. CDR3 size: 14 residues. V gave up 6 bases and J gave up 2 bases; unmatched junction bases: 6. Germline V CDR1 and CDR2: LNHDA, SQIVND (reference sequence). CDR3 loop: CASRASGLPYEQYF. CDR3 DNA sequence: TGTGCCAGTAGGGCTAGCGGGCTTCCCTACGAGCAGTACTTC.